This is a list of T cell receptor beta chains from one sample in a study of T cell repertoires in cytomegalovirus infection. The antigens for these receptors are not known. TCRdb fed the reads into MiXCR, producing one record per CDR3 protein. The sample carries fewer than 950,000 distinct CDR3 sequences, around a third recorded once. The sequencing here drew on cultured CD8+ T cells from PBMCs, taken from culture after CMV antigen stimulation. The receptors stem from a human donor in good health (CMV status not recorded). Some clones in this sample may be carry-over from other donors' samples. Both conserved end residues are part of each CDR3. Each record gives: V gene, clone size, D gene, J gene, CDR3 protein, CDR3 DNA. A D gene is named only where the DNA matches it firmly. Size values are once, few and many counts, or a class for expanded clones, and some rows have none.

v_gene: TRBV29-1
abundance: -
d_gene: TRBD2
j_gene: TRBJ2-3
CDR3aa: CSVEVAGGGDTQYF
CDR3nt: TGCAGCGTTGAAGTAGCGGGGGGAGGTGATACGCAGTATTTT

v_gene: TRBV6-5
abundance: few
d_gene: -
j_gene: TRBJ2-1
CDR3aa: CASSSYSLFSYNEQFF
CDR3nt: TGTGCCAGCAGTTCGTACTCCTTATTCTCCTACAATGAGCAGTTCTTC

v_gene: TRBV6-2/TRBV6-3
abundance: few
d_gene: -
j_gene: TRBJ1-3
CDR3aa: CASSYSASSGNTIYF
CDR3nt: TGTGCCAGCAGTTACTCGGCGAGCTCTGGAAACACCATATATTTT

v_gene: TRBV27
abundance: -
d_gene: -
j_gene: TRBJ2-1
CDR3aa: CASSLSRLREQFF
CDR3nt: TGTGCCAGCAGTTTATCCCGACTAAGAGAGCAGTTCTTC

v_gene: TRBV5-4
abundance: -
d_gene: -
j_gene: TRBJ1-2
CDR3aa: CASSSGRLDSGYTF
CDR3nt: TGTGCCAGCAGCTCCGGACGTCTTGATTCTGGCTACACCTTC

v_gene: TRBV9
abundance: -
d_gene: -
j_gene: TRBJ1-1
CDR3aa: CATPGWNTEAFF
CDR3nt: TGTGCCACCCCTGGGTGGAACACTGAAGCTTTCTTT

v_gene: TRBV2
abundance: few
d_gene: -
j_gene: TRBJ1-6
CDR3aa: CASSEVVAASNSPLHF
CDR3nt: TGTGCCAGCAGTGAAGTGGTGGCAGCCTCAAATTCACCCCTCCACTTT

v_gene: TRBV7-6
abundance: few
d_gene: -
j_gene: TRBJ1-4
CDR3aa: CASSLWGGEFGEKLFF
CDR3nt: TGTGCCAGCAGCTTATGGGGGGGCGAGTTTGGTGAAAAACTGTTTTTT

v_gene: TRBV11-2
abundance: few
d_gene: TRBD1
j_gene: TRBJ2-3
CDR3aa: CASSSTGETSTDTQYF
CDR3nt: TGTGCCAGCAGCTCTACAGGGGAGACTAGCACAGATACGCAGTATTTT

v_gene: TRBV27
abundance: -
d_gene: TRBD1
j_gene: TRBJ2-1
CDR3aa: CASSFGATGQGGDEQFF
CDR3nt: TGTGCCAGCAGTTTTGGTGCTACGGGACAGGGGGGGGATGAGCAGTTCTTC

v_gene: TRBV5-6
abundance: once
d_gene: -
j_gene: TRBJ2-3
CDR3aa: CASSRETYYTQYF
CDR3nt: TGTGCCAGCAGCAGAGAGACTTATTACACGCAGTATTTT

v_gene: TRBV2
abundance: -
d_gene: TRBD1
j_gene: TRBJ1-5
CDR3aa: CASRGTGVINQPQHF
CDR3nt: TGTGCCAGCAGGGGGACAGGGGTAATCAATCAGCCCCAGCATTTT

v_gene: TRBV7-6
abundance: -
d_gene: -
j_gene: TRBJ2-7
CDR3aa: CASSFLEGGLGEQYF
CDR3nt: TGTGCCAGCAGCTTCCTCGAGGGGGGGCTGGGCGAGCAGTACTTC

v_gene: TRBV7-3
abundance: -
d_gene: TRBD2
j_gene: TRBJ2-2
CDR3aa: CASSAIQGLASDTGELFF
CDR3nt: TGTGCCAGCAGCGCCATCCAAGGACTAGCATCCGACACCGGGGAGCTGTTTTTT

v_gene: TRBV12-3/TRBV12-4
abundance: -
d_gene: -
j_gene: TRBJ2-7
CDR3aa: CASSSGGASMSSYEQYF
CDR3nt: TGTGCCAGCAGTTCCGGGGGCGCCAGTATGTCCTCCTACGAGCAGTACTTC

v_gene: TRBV6-2/TRBV6-3
abundance: few
d_gene: TRBD1
j_gene: TRBJ2-3
CDR3aa: CASSYSGTGSRDTQYF
CDR3nt: TGTGCCAGCAGTTACTCGGGGACAGGCTCCAGAGATACGCAGTATTTT

v_gene: TRBV7-3
abundance: -
d_gene: TRBD2
j_gene: TRBJ2-1
CDR3aa: CASSLKRGGALNEQFF
CDR3nt: TGTGCCAGCAGCTTAAAACGCGGGGGGGCCCTCAATGAGCAGTTCTTC

v_gene: TRBV12-3/TRBV12-4
abundance: -
d_gene: -
j_gene: TRBJ2-1
CDR3aa: CASSPQGAPYNEQFF
CDR3nt: TGTGCCAGCAGTCCACAGGGAGCCCCATACAATGAGCAGTTCTTC

v_gene: TRBV6-1
abundance: few
d_gene: TRBD1
j_gene: TRBJ1-5
CDR3aa: CASVDRVRGQPQHF
CDR3nt: TGTGCCAGCGTGGACAGGGTAAGAGGTCAGCCCCAGCATTTT

v_gene: TRBV10-2
abundance: -
d_gene: -
j_gene: TRBJ1-1
CDR3aa: CASSDSQGKFAEAFF
CDR3nt: TGCGCCAGCAGCGACTCACAGGGAAAGTTCGCTGAAGCTTTCTTT

v_gene: TRBV11-2
abundance: -
d_gene: -
j_gene: TRBJ1-1
CDR3aa: CASSRQGRFEAFF
CDR3nt: TGTGCCAGCAGCCGCCAGGGACGGTTTGAAGCTTTCTTT

v_gene: TRBV20-1
abundance: -
d_gene: TRBD1
j_gene: TRBJ1-6
CDR3aa: CSARETGTGNSPLHF
CDR3nt: TGCAGTGCTAGAGAGACCGGGACAGGTAATTCACCCCTCCACTTT

v_gene: TRBV28
abundance: -
d_gene: -
j_gene: TRBJ1-5
CDR3aa: CASSLFRGYHQPQHF
CDR3nt: TGTGCCAGCAGTTTATTTCGGGGGTACCATCAGCCCCAGCATTTT

v_gene: TRBV29-1
abundance: many
d_gene: -
j_gene: TRBJ1-1
CDR3aa: CSVEGGRTEAFF
CDR3nt: TGCAGCGTTGAAGGGGGGCGGACTGAAGCTTTCTTT

v_gene: TRBV19
abundance: few
d_gene: -
j_gene: TRBJ2-2
CDR3aa: CASSPPGRPNTGELFF
CDR3nt: TGTGCCAGTAGTCCTCCGGGAAGACCGAACACCGGGGAGCTGTTTTTT

v_gene: TRBV7-9
abundance: few
d_gene: -
j_gene: TRBJ1-6
CDR3aa: CASSPTDSFHF
CDR3nt: TGTGCCAGCAGCCCGACCGACTCCTTCCACTTT

v_gene: TRBV4-1
abundance: many
d_gene: -
j_gene: TRBJ1-5
CDR3aa: CASSQEGQVSNQPQHF
CDR3nt: TGCGCCAGCAGCCAAGAGGGGCAGGTTAGCAATCAGCCCCAGCATTTT

v_gene: TRBV12-5
abundance: many
d_gene: -
j_gene: TRBJ1-1
CDR3aa: CASGFVGDLNTEAFF
CDR3nt: TGTGCTAGTGGTTTTGTCGGAGATTTGAACACTGAAGCTTTCTTT

v_gene: TRBV7-2
abundance: many
d_gene: -
j_gene: TRBJ2-3
CDR3aa: CASSLGDLSPDTQYF
CDR3nt: TGTGCCAGCAGCTTAGGGGATTTGAGTCCGGATACGCAGTATTTT

v_gene: TRBV4-1
abundance: -
d_gene: -
j_gene: TRBJ1-1
CDR3aa: CASSQGGQVEAFF
CDR3nt: TGCGCCAGCAGCCAAGGAGGGCAGGTAGAAGCTTTCTTT

v_gene: TRBV27
abundance: -
d_gene: -
j_gene: TRBJ1-1
CDR3aa: CASSLGFRARAFF
CDR3nt: TGTGCCAGCAGTTTGGGGTTCCGGGCCCGTGCTTTCTTT

v_gene: TRBV6-5
abundance: many
d_gene: -
j_gene: TRBJ1-1
CDR3aa: CASSYFPTVNTEAFF
CDR3nt: TGTGCCAGCAGTTACTTCCCGACAGTGAACACTGAAGCTTTCTTT

v_gene: TRBV6-5
abundance: -
d_gene: -
j_gene: TRBJ2-1
CDR3aa: CASSYSSEIWNEQFF
CDR3nt: TGTGCCAGCAGTTACTCAAGCGAGATCTGGAATGAGCAGTTCTTC

v_gene: TRBV6-2/TRBV6-3
abundance: -
d_gene: -
j_gene: TRBJ1-1
CDR3aa: CASTPGAANTEAFF
CDR3nt: TGTGCCAGCACCCCCGGGGCAGCGAACACTGAAGCTTTCTTT

v_gene: TRBV6-1
abundance: many
d_gene: -
j_gene: TRBJ1-3
CDR3aa: CASSPGRYSGNTIYF
CDR3nt: TGTGCCAGCAGTCCCGGACGGTACTCTGGAAACACCATATATTTT

v_gene: TRBV7-6
abundance: few
d_gene: -
j_gene: TRBJ2-1
CDR3aa: CASSLVEGLKRDEQFF
CDR3nt: TGTGCCAGCAGCTTAGTAGAGGGACTCAAAAGGGATGAGCAGTTCTTC

v_gene: TRBV4-1
abundance: -
d_gene: -
j_gene: TRBJ1-5
CDR3aa: CASSQEPGFFMAQHF
CDR3nt: TGCGCCAGCAGCCAAGAACCGGGCTTCTTCATGGCCCAGCATTTT

v_gene: TRBV7-9
abundance: few
d_gene: TRBD2
j_gene: TRBJ2-3
CDR3aa: CASSPGTSSTDTQYF
CDR3nt: TGTGCCAGCAGCCCAGGGACTAGTAGCACAGATACGCAGTATTTT

v_gene: TRBV3-1
abundance: -
d_gene: -
j_gene: TRBJ1-5
CDR3aa: CASSQAERGNQPQHF
CDR3nt: TGTGCCAGCAGCCAAGCGGAAAGGGGCAATCAGCCCCAGCATTTT

v_gene: TRBV19
abundance: few
d_gene: -
j_gene: TRBJ2-3
CDR3aa: CASSKLLRTDTQYF
CDR3nt: TGTGCCAGTAGTAAATTACTGCGCACAGATACGCAGTATTTT

v_gene: TRBV7-8
abundance: few
d_gene: -
j_gene: TRBJ2-6
CDR3aa: CASSSGQNSGANVLTF
CDR3nt: TGTGCCAGCAGCTCCGGACAGAACTCTGGGGCCAACGTCCTGACTTTC

v_gene: TRBV7-2
abundance: many
d_gene: -
j_gene: TRBJ2-3
CDR3aa: CASSLLGAGVSTDTQYF
CDR3nt: TGTGCCAGCAGCTTACTGGGGGCAGGGGTTAGCACAGATACGCAGTATTTT

v_gene: TRBV11-3
abundance: few
d_gene: -
j_gene: TRBJ1-1
CDR3aa: CASSLAYGTEAFF
CDR3nt: TGTGCCAGCAGCTTAGCGTATGGCACTGAAGCTTTCTTT

v_gene: TRBV10-3
abundance: -
d_gene: TRBD1
j_gene: TRBJ2-7
CDR3aa: CAISHSQGAKDEQYF
CDR3nt: TGTGCCATCAGTCACTCACAGGGGGCAAAGGACGAGCAGTACTTC

v_gene: TRBV7-2
abundance: -
d_gene: -
j_gene: TRBJ1-1
CDR3aa: CASSFTSSGTEAFF
CDR3nt: TGTGCCAGCAGCTTTACGTCTAGTGGGACTGAAGCTTTCTTT

v_gene: TRBV12-3/TRBV12-4
abundance: -
d_gene: -
j_gene: TRBJ2-7
CDR3aa: CTSSPRPGDYEQYF
CDR3nt: TGTACCAGCAGCCCCAGGCCGGGGGACTACGAGCAGTACTTC

v_gene: TRBV6-1
abundance: few
d_gene: TRBD1
j_gene: TRBJ2-5
CDR3aa: CASTGQAGETQYF
CDR3nt: TGTGCCAGCACCGGACAGGCTGGGGAGACCCAGTACTTC

v_gene: TRBV19
abundance: few
d_gene: -
j_gene: TRBJ1-6
CDR3aa: CASSTHSVPGSSYNSPLHF
CDR3nt: TGTGCCAGTAGTACACATTCGGTCCCGGGAAGCTCCTATAATTCACCCCTCCACTTT

v_gene: TRBV5-5
abundance: -
d_gene: TRBD1
j_gene: TRBJ2-5
CDR3aa: CASTSIRGQAETQYF
CDR3nt: TGTGCCAGCACCAGCATAAGGGGGCAAGCGGAGACCCAGTACTTC

v_gene: TRBV4-1
abundance: -
d_gene: -
j_gene: TRBJ2-4
CDR3aa: CASSQDLPSIQYF
CDR3nt: TGCGCCAGCAGCCAAGATCTCCCGAGCATTCAGTACTTC

v_gene: TRBV6-2/TRBV6-3
abundance: many
d_gene: -
j_gene: TRBJ1-1
CDR3aa: CASSQYQQTYGTEAFF
CDR3nt: TGTGCCAGCAGTCAATACCAACAGACCTACGGGACTGAAGCTTTCTTT

v_gene: TRBV7-2
abundance: few
d_gene: -
j_gene: TRBJ1-1
CDR3aa: CASSTPMNTEAFF
CDR3nt: TGTGCCAGCAGCACACCTATGAACACTGAAGCTTTCTTT

v_gene: TRBV2
abundance: -
d_gene: -
j_gene: TRBJ1-5
CDR3aa: CASSGHRDTNQPQHF
CDR3nt: TGTGCCAGCAGTGGGCACAGGGACACCAATCAGCCCCAGCATTTT

v_gene: TRBV4-2
abundance: few
d_gene: -
j_gene: TRBJ2-3
CDR3aa: CASSQVVGSDTSTDTQYF
CDR3nt: TGTGCCAGCAGCCAAGTAGTCGGGAGCGACACAAGCACAGATACGCAGTATTTT

v_gene: TRBV7-2
abundance: many
d_gene: -
j_gene: TRBJ1-6
CDR3aa: CASSRRGEGRISYNSPLHF
CDR3nt: TGTGCCAGCAGTCGACGGGGGGAGGGCAGGATAAGCTATAATTCACCCCTCCACTTT

v_gene: TRBV7-9
abundance: few
d_gene: TRBD2
j_gene: TRBJ2-2
CDR3aa: CASRETSGGNTGELFF
CDR3nt: TGTGCCAGCAGAGAAACTAGCGGGGGAAACACCGGGGAGCTGTTTTTT